This T cell receptor beta chain derives from a study of T cells after posttransplantation cyclophosphamide. This CDR3 spans 15 amino acids. Germline lookup yields CDR1 LNHDA and CDR2 SQIVND (reference sequence). Trimming removed 6 bases from V and 5 bases from J; junction bases left unmatched: 5. Note on this clone: The antigen is undetermined.

Control samples came 1 year after myeloablative marrow transplants with methotrexate plus calcineurin inhibitor. The method was immunoSEQ multiplex PCR; TCRdb's version includes in-frame clones alone and lacks a portion of them. The sample lists 3,000 to 4,000 clones; about 81% were seen once. Findings and caveats of the study: Tissue-infiltrating T cells from skin or gut overlapped little with blood T cells.

The gene calls are TRBV19 and TRBJ1-5; 12 bases map to TRBD1. The receptor was isolated from a female patient in her 50s who received an allogeneic stem cell transplant from an unrelated donor, was CMV-positive, and had acute and chronic GVHD. The T cells may partly be graft donor cells. The sequencing here drew on PBMCs, taken after allogeneic stem cell transplant with calcineurin inhibitor and methotrexate. The CDR3 coding sequence is TGTGCCAGTAGAATGGGGACAGGGGGCGATCAGCCCCAGCATTTT. It is translated as CASRMGTGGDQPQHF. The variable domain in full, completed from reference TRBV19 and TRBJ1-5, reads DGGITQSPKYLFRKEGQNVTLSCEQNLNHDAMYWYRQDPGQGLRLIYYSQIVNDFQKGDIAEGYSVSREKKESFPLTVTSAQKNPTAFYLCASRMGTGGDQPQHFGDGTRLSIL.